What follows describes a single TCR beta chain. This record comes from a study of OX40 agonist ivuxolimab in advanced cancers. For the study at large: Dose-escalation patients were diagnosed with hepatocellular carcinoma, melanoma, renal cell cancer or head and neck cancer.

Between the trimmed V and J ends, which lost 6 bases and 5 bases, there was a span of 13 bases. This CDR3 contains 13 residues. Germline V lookup: CDR1 MDHEN, CDR2 SYDVKM. Sequenced by immunoSEQ multiplex PCR; TCRdb stores in-frame clones only, minus some. The sample lists tens of thousands of clones, about 86% occurring once. The sequenced sample was CD4+ or CD8+ T cells sorted from blood, obtained in a trial of the OX40 agonist ivuxolimab. This clonotype was sampled from an adult with an advanced solid tumor such as melanoma, head and neck, liver or kidney cancer. The rearrangement links TRBV28 to TRBJ1-2; TRBD1 might be the D (5 bases). The CDR3 coding sequence is TGTGCCAGCAGGGTCGGGGCCCTTTATGGCTACACCTTC. Residues: CASRVGALYGYTF.